This T cell receptor (beta chain) came from a study of cytomegalovirus exposure and HLA in healthy donors (dated by TCRdb to about 2017). About the study as a whole: According to a later analysis, one platform produced both the 120 validation repertoires and the 550 to 800 repertoires of the first cohort. The study was designed to test whether signatures of past pathogen exposure could be identified by cataloging public T cell receptors. To predict cytomegalovirus infection status, the study brought together high-throughput TCR immunosequencing, statistical association of individual TCRs with disease status, and machine learning. Along with the approximately 620-subject first cohort, a separate validation cohort of around 120 different subjects was used.

Overall results and qualifications from the work: It was suggested by the authors that the approach could potentially be generalized to other disease states and immunological phenotypes. The classifier was reported to diagnose cytomegalovirus status with high specificity and sensitivity in both the original and validation cohorts. A few of the identified cytomegalovirus-associated TCR beta chains were confirmed in vitro to be specific for cytomegalovirus antigens. Most TCR sequences were observed very rarely across donors, whereas some public TCRs were present in many individuals. A later analysis lacked HLA typing for the validation cohort, so it scored co-occurrence in that cohort across all 120 or so repertoires. In a later analysis, TCRs clustered in the first cohort were found to also tend to co-occur in the approximately 110 validation repertoires, with about 93% of cluster scores above 0. The study listed approximately 150 TCR beta chains as associated with cytomegalovirus.

The library was made by the immunoSEQ multiplex PCR assay. The paper's processing steps were these. A statistical classification framework was built to diagnose cytomegalovirus status from the catalog of TCR beta chain sequences. TCRdb stores this immuneACCESS table with in-frame sequences only. Part of the clones is absent; in the studies checked, under half of the shortfall reflects unresolved V genes, and no reason is known for the rest. The V and J calls and the clone size are those of that table, but D and trimming were determined from the DNA. A total of 250,000 to 300,000 clones appear in this sample, roughly 85% of them only once. Jointly, the top ten make up roughly 0.99% of the sample. As to this clone: There is no known antigen for this receptor. No per-base quality is available; no much larger clone lies one base away.

The donors belonged to the validation cohort of about 110 subjects, which was separate from the roughly 700-subject first cohort. The germline V gene yields SQVTM for CDR1 and ANQGSEA for CDR2. Relative to germline, V is 1 base shorter and J is 0 bases shorter, with 9 bases between their ends. The CDR3 starts with the cysteine, ends with the phenylalanine, and has 14 residues. Only the CDR3 DNA is retained, 42 bases long and in frame from the first base. The sequenced sample was PBMCs. The sequence derives from a woman aged 18-29 years in good health and CMV-seronegative. The V gene is TRBV29-1 and the J gene is TRBJ2-5, with the identity of the D gene unclear. The DNA sequence is TGCAGCGTTGAAGTCCTGGGCTACCAAGAGACCCAGTACTTC. This encodes CSVEVLGYQETQYF.